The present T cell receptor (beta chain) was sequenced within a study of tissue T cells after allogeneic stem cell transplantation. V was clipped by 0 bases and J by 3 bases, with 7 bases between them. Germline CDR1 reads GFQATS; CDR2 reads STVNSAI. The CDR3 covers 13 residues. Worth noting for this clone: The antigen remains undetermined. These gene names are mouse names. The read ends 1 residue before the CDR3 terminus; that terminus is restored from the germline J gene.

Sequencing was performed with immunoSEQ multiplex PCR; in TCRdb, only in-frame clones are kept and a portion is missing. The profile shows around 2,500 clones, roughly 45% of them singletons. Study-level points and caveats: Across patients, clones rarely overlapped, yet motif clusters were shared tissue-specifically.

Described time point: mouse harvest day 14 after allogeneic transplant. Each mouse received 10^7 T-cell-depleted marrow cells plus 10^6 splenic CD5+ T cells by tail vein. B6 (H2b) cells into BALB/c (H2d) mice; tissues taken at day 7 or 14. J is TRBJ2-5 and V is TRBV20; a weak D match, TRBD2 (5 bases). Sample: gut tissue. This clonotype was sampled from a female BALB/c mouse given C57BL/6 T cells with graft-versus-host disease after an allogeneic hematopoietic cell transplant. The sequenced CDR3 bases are TGTGGTGCTAGGGAAGCTGGGCAAGACACCCAGTAC. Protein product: CGAREAGQDTQY. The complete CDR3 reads CGAREAGQDTQYF.